The 30 T cell receptor beta chains reported below all come from one sample, sequenced in a study of glioma-infiltrating T cells. The iRepertoire nested amplicon-rescue multiplex PCR amplified TCR alpha and beta CDR3s from RNA. TCRdb reprocessed the multiplex PCR reads via MiXCR and lists one record per CDR3 protein. The sample carries 100,000 to 150,000 distinct CDR3 sequences, around 23% recorded once. The source material was glioma tissue, nonneoplastic brain tissue, or PBMCs (not recorded which). Receptors were obtained from a human donor with low-grade glioma or glioblastoma, undergoing nonglioma brain surgery, or in good health (not recorded which).

This clonotype was seen many times. The rearrangement links TRBV19 to TRBJ2-5; D is ambiguous. The CDR3 spans 12 residues. V gave up 3 bases and J gave up 4 bases, with 6 bases separating them. Germline CDR1 and CDR2: LNHDA and SQIVND (reference sequence). The CDR3 bases are TGTGCCAGTAGTATGGGCAGAGAGACCCAGTACTTC. This encodes CASSMGRETQYF.

This rearrangement joins TRBV11-1 to TRBJ2-2; D call uncertain. Trimming pared 6 bases from V and 5 bases from J, leaving 13 bases between. The CDR3 is 14 residues long. Per germline, CDR1 SGHAT and CDR2 FQDESV (reference sequence). The CDR3 DNA is TGTGCCAGCAGTTTCCTGGTGGGGACCGGGGAGCTGTTTTTT. Translated: CASSFLVGTGELFF.

At least ten counts were recorded for this clonotype. The V call is TRBV7-8, the J call TRBJ2-2; the D is unclear. This CDR3 contains 14 residues. Trimming removed 5 bases from V and 0 bases from J, with 7 bases in between. Germline CDR1 reads SGHVS; CDR2 reads FQNEAQ. The CDR3: CASSLVANTGELFF. Here the CDR3 DNA reads TGTGCCAGCAGCCTAGTAGCGAACACCGGGGAGCTGTTTTTT.

This clonotype was seen more than once but under ten times. The chain has TRBV29-1 and TRBJ2-1; 9 bases agree with TRBD2. CDR1 and CDR2 (germline): SQVTM, ANQGSEA. Trimming at V came to 4 bases and at J to 10 bases, leaving 11 bases not matched to a gene. CDR3 length: 14 residues. CDR3 sequence (DNA): TGCAGCGTTGGAGGGCGGGAGGGCTTAAGCGAGCAGTTCTTC. This translates into CSVGGREGLSEQFF.

The sample holds a few counts of this clonotype. A much larger clone lies one base from this, so it may be a read error. V is TRBV7-2 and J is TRBJ2-1, with 9 positions matching TRBD2. This CDR3 has 14 amino acids. In germline, CDR1 is SGHTA, CDR2 FQGNSA. DNA of the CDR3: TGTGCCAGCGGCTTTTCGGGACTAGCCGGAGAGCAGTTCTTC. Its translation: CASGFSGLAGEQFF. The full variable domain, with the rest looked up from reference TRBV7-2 and TRBJ2-1, is GAGVSQSPSNKVTEKGKDVELRCDPISGHTALYWYRQSLGQGLEFLIYFQGNSAPDKSGLPSDRFSAERTGGSVSTLTIQRTQQEDSAVYLCASGFSGLAGEQFFGPGTRLTVL.

This clonotype was counted between two and nine times. The chain employs TRBV12-3 or TRBV12-4 and TRBJ2-2; 7 bases line up with TRBD1. There are 15 residues in the CDR3. The V segment lost 5 bases and the J segment 5 bases; nucleotides outside the gene matches: 8. The CDR3 loop reads CASSVRDRETGELFF. The CDR3 DNA reads TGTGCCAGCAGTGTAAGGGACAGAGAGACCGGGGAGCTGTTTTTT.

This clonotype was seen repeatedly, ten times or more. This chain uses TRBV6-1 with TRBJ2-1; 8 bases align to TRBD1. The CDR3 is 15 amino acids. V lost 6 bases and J lost 5; bases outside the gene matches: 9. The germline gives CDR1 MNHNS, CDR2 SASEGT. The CDR3 sequence is CASSQVRDRNNEQFF. CDR3 nucleotide sequence: TGTGCCAGCAGCCAGGTGCGGGACAGGAACAATGAGCAGTTCTTC.

Points on this clonotype: Given a much more abundant clone one base away, this may be a read error. The missing conserved phenylalanine or tryptophan at the end of this CDR3 makes a read error likely. V is TRBV7-9 and J is TRBJ2-7; D is ambiguous. The germline gives CDR1 SEHNR, CDR2 FQNEAQ (reference sequence). The CDR3 spans 13 residues. The CDR3: CASGRNPAYEQYL. In nucleotides, the CDR3 is TGTGCTTCCGGACGGAACCCCGCCTACGAGCAGTACCTC.

The gene calls are TRBV5-6 and TRBJ2-5, with 13 bases aligning to TRBD2. This CDR3 has 17 amino acids. CDR1 is SGHDT, CDR2 YYEEEE, per germline. Trimming at V came to 0 bases and at J to 5 bases, leaving 7 bases not matched to a gene. CDR3 coding DNA: TGTGCCAGCAGCTTGGGTAGGACTAGCGGGAGAATGGAGACCCAGTACTTC. Translation: CASSLGRTSGRMETQYF.

This clonotype showed up many times. This may be a read error, as it is one base from a much larger clone. This rearrangement joins TRBV6-1 to TRBJ1-6; tentative D call: TRBD1 (6 bases). V was cut by 8 bases and J by 8 bases, with 13 bases left in between. The CDR3 is made up of 13 amino acids. The germline V gene has CDR1 MNHNS and CDR2 SASEGT. CDR3 in amino acids: CASHRVSDSPLHF. CDR3 sequence (DNA): TGTGCCAGCCACAGGGTTTCGGATTCACCCCTCCACTTT.

This clonotype was recorded once. A single base separates this from a much larger clone, so it may be a read error. The chain uses TRBV4-3 and TRBJ2-3; D might be TRBD1 (5 bases). CDR1 is LGHNA and CDR2 is YSLEER in the germline V gene. V was cut by 0 bases and J by 0 bases, with 10 bases left in between. This CDR3 has 16 residues. The CDR3 DNA sequence: TGCGCCAGCAGCCAAGAGTCACAGGAGAGCACAGATACGCAGTATTTT. It is translated as CASSQESQESTDTQYF.

At least ten counts were recorded for this clonotype. The chain carries TRBV6-2 or TRBV6-3 and TRBJ2-3; D gene unclear. Germline values: CDR1 MNHEY, CDR2 SVGEGT. Trimming cost V 3 bases and J 7 bases, with 8 bases left between them. The CDR3 runs to 12 residues. In DNA form, the CDR3 reads TGTGCCAGCAGTTATTCACAAAATACGCAGTATTTT. Translation: CASSYSQNTQYF.

This clonotype was observed at least ten times. The chain couples TRBV6-1 to TRBJ2-3, with 8 bases that match TRBD1. Germline CDR1 reads MNHNS; CDR2 reads SASEGT. Trimming cost V 6 bases and J 5 bases; bases outside gene matches: 7. The CDR3 runs to 14 residues. CDR3 sequence reads: CASSPQGARDTQYF. The CDR3 nucleotides are TGTGCCAGCAGCCCCCAGGGGGCCCGAGATACGCAGTATTTT.

V and J are TRBV20-1 and TRBJ2-7, with TRBD2 matching over 13 bases. V was clipped by 6 bases and J by 7 bases; unmatched bases: 15. Germline CDR1 reads DFQATT; CDR2 reads SNEGSKA (reference sequence). The CDR3 sequence is 16 residues long. The CDR3 region has the DNA TGCAGTGCCAGCGGACCGGGAGGACTAGCGGGAGTTGAGCAGTACTTC. Protein product: CSASGPGGLAGVEQYF.

J is TRBJ1-1 and V is TRBV29-1; D gene uncertain. V gave up 4 bases and J gave up 0 bases, with 9 bases separating them. The CDR3 consists of 13 residues. The germline CDR1 and CDR2 sequences are SQVTM and ANQGSEA. The CDR3 coding sequence is TGCAGCGTTGCCCGGAACATGAACACTGAAGCTTTCTTT. Amino acids: CSVARNMNTEAFF. Looking up the rest from reference TRBV29-1 and TRBJ1-1 gives the full variable domain: SAVISQKPSRDICQRGTSLTIQCQVDSQVTMMFWYRQQPGQSLTLIATANQGSEATYESGFVIDKFPISRPNLTFSTLTVSNMSPEDSSIYLCSVARNMNTEAFFGQGTRLTVV.

The table lists this clonotype with many counts. This CDR3 reads CASNRDLQETQYF. The CDR3 DNA is TGTGCCAGCAACCGGGACTTACAAGAGACCCAGTACTTC. V is TRBV6-1 and J is TRBJ2-5; a weak D match, TRBD2 (6 bases). Germline V gene sequence: CDR1 MNHNS, CDR2 SASEGT. The CDR3 runs to 13 residues. Trimming left V 7 bases short and J 2 bases short, with 11 bases between.

In its sample, this clonotype was seen many times. The J gene is TRBJ1-1, the V gene TRBV12-3 or TRBV12-4; D ambiguous. V lost 3 bases, J lost 5 bases, and 7 bases lay in between. This CDR3 region has 12 residues. The CDR3 DNA is TGTGCCAGCAGTTTTAGTGGGACTGAAGCTTTCTTT. Amino acid sequence: CASSFSGTEAFF.

V is TRBV12-3 or TRBV12-4 and J is TRBJ2-1; D is unresolved. The V and J ends lost 6 bases and 16 bases respectively, with 22 bases between them. The CDR3 runs 13 residues. CDR3 loop: CASSSFIQPLYFF. In nucleotides, the CDR3 is TGTGCCAGCAGCAGCTTTATCCAGCCTTTATACTTCTTC.

This clonotype was counted ten times or more. This rearrangement joins TRBV14 to TRBJ1-6, with D uncertain. Germline V lookup: CDR1 SGHDN, CDR2 FVKESK. The CDR3 length is 12 residues. V dropped 1 base and J dropped 11 bases, with 6 bases sitting between them. CDR3 loop: CASSQGHPPLHF. The CDR3 DNA reads TGTGCCAGCAGCCAAGGACACCCACCCCTCCACTTT.

The chain couples TRBV4-3 to TRBJ2-1; 10 bases are a match to TRBD2. Germline CDR1 reads LGHNA; CDR2 reads YSLEER. The junction had 7 bases not matched to a gene; V was cut back by 1 base and J by 7 bases. The CDR3 has 16 amino acids. Written as DNA, the CDR3 is TGCGCCAGCAGCCAAGGGAGCGGGAGGGCCGAAAATGAGCAGTTCTTC. This gives the protein CASSQGSGRAENEQFF.

Concerning this clonotype: Its ends do not fully match the called genes, so a read error is possible. The chain has TRBV6-9 and TRBJ1-1; D is unresolved. CDR1 MNHGY and CDR2 SVAAGI come from the germline V gene. CDR3 length: 14 amino acids. Written as DNA, the CDR3 is TGTGCCAGCAATTATTCGAGAGGGAACACTGAAGCTTTCTTC. This gives the protein CASNYSRGNTEAFF.

This clonotype was seen many times. The rearrangement links TRBV27 to TRBJ2-7, with D tentatively TRBD2 (5 bases). This CDR3 is built from 13 residues. CDR1 and CDR2 from the germline V gene are MNHEY and SMNVEV (reference sequence). V was clipped by 3 bases and J by 4 bases, with 10 bases between them. CDR3 in amino acids: CASSLASSYEQYF. In nucleotides, the CDR3 is TGTGCCAGCAGTTTGGCTAGCTCTTACGAGCAGTACTTC.

This clonotype was seen only a few times. The V gene is TRBV7-9, the J gene TRBJ1-2, with D perhaps TRBD1 (5 bases). V dropped 5 bases and J dropped 4 bases, with 11 bases sitting between them. CDR3 size: 13 residues. Looked up from germline, CDR1 is SEHNR and CDR2 is FQNEAQ (reference sequence). The CDR3 loop reads CASSRSGLYGYTF. The CDR3 DNA sequence: TGTGCCAGCAGCCGGTCGGGGCTCTATGGCTACACCTTC.

This clonotype was observed many times. The rearrangement joins TRBV28 to TRBJ1-5, with D unresolved. Trimming took 5 bases from V and 4 from J, leaving 9 bases between them. Germline loops: CDR1 MDHEN, CDR2 SYDVKM. The CDR3 runs 13 residues. The CDR3 here is CASSPGLNQPQHF. As DNA, the CDR3 is TGTGCCAGCAGTCCGGGTCTTAATCAGCCCCAGCATTTT.

V is TRBV7-3 and J is TRBJ2-5; 8 bases agree with TRBD2. Germline V lookup: CDR1 SGHTA, CDR2 FQGTGA. The CDR3 runs 14 residues. The J segment lost 4 bases and the V segment lost 5 bases, leaving 6 bases of the junction unmatched. Written as DNA, the CDR3 is TGTGCCAGCAGCCATAGCGGGATGTCAGAGACCCAGTACTTC. Encoded protein: CASSHSGMSETQYF.

As to this clonotype: One end of the junction does not line up with germline, which may come from a read error. The chain has TRBV19 and TRBJ1-2; D ambiguous. The CDR3 runs to 15 residues. Germline-derived CDR1 and CDR2 are LNHDA and SQIVND (reference sequence). The CDR3 reads CASRPTSDLGYGYAF. In DNA, the CDR3 is TGTGCCAGTAGACCGACCTCGGATCTAGGCTATGGCTACGCCTTC. Complete variable domain (other parts from reference TRBV19 and TRBJ1-2): DGGITQSPKYLFRKEGQNVTLSCEQNLNHDAMYWYRQDPGQGLRLIYYSQIVNDFQKGDIAEGYSVSREKKESFPLTVTSAQKNPTAFYLCASRPTSDLGYGYAFGSGTRLTVV.

Regarding this clonotype: A much larger clonotype is one base distant, so this may be a read error. The chain links TRBV18 to TRBJ2-7; TRBD2 might be the D (5 bases). V was trimmed by 3 bases and J by 2 bases, leaving 11 bases between them. This CDR3 is 14 amino acids long. Germline CDR1 and CDR2: KGHSH and LQKENI. CDR3 loop: CASSPGPAAYEQYF. CDR3 nucleotides: TGTGCCAGCTCACCTGGGCCAGCGGCCTACGAGCAGTACTTC.

The sample holds many counts of this clonotype. This chain links TRBV7-9 with TRBJ2-3, with D hard to call. Germline CDR1 SEHNR, CDR2 FQNEAQ (reference sequence). This CDR3 region has 18 residues. Deletions cut 0 bases from V and 2 bases from J, with 18 bases between. CDR3 DNA: TGTGCCAGCAGCTTAGCGACTCCTACGGACGTTGACACAGATACGCAGTATTTT. Amino acids: CASSLATPTDVDTDTQYF. The full variable domain, its missing parts supplied by reference TRBV7-9 and TRBJ2-3, is DTGVSQNPRHKITKRGQNVTFRCDPISEHNRLYWYRQTLGQGPEFLTYFQNEAQLEKSRLLSDRFSAERPKGSFSTLEIQRTEQGDSAMYLCASSLATPTDVDTDTQYFGPGTRLTVL.

This clonotype was counted ten times or more. The chain uses TRBV5-1 and TRBJ1-6; a possible D gene is TRBD1 (5 bases). Germline V lookup: CDR1 SGHRS, CDR2 YFSETQ. Trimming cost V 3 bases and J 3 bases, with 22 bases left between them. This CDR3 has 19 residues. CDR3 residues: CASSWTPGHGTNYNSPLHF. CDR3 DNA sequence: TGCGCCAGCAGCTGGACCCCCGGACATGGAACGAACTATAATTCACCCCTCCACTTT.

This clonotype was recorded many times. The rearrangement links TRBV4-2 to TRBJ2-3; TRBD2 matches at 7 bases. With 1 base clipped from V and 2 bases from J, the junction kept 9 bases outside the gene matches. Germline V gives CDR1 LGHNA, CDR2 YNFKEQ. The CDR3 is made up of 17 amino acids. The CDR3 DNA reads as TGTGCCAGCAGCCAAGCCGATGGGGGGGGATTCACAGATACGCAGTATTTT. Translating it yields CASSQADGGGFTDTQYF.